Given below is one T cell receptor beta chain in context. This clone's antigen is unknown. The junction and the germline gene differ at one end; a read error may be behind it. The CDR3, from cysteine to phenylalanine, totals 14 residues. The DNA shown is the 42-base CDR3, in frame from base 1. CDR1 is given as SGHRS and CDR2 as YFSETQ, both from the germline V gene. The data belong to a study of tumor and adjacent non-tumor tissue in lung cancer (dated by TCRdb to the late 2010s). As for the study more broadly: The cohort included around twelve adenocarcinoma, a couple of squamous cell carcinoma and 1 small cell lung cancer patients. Ages among the 15 or so patients ranged from roughly 30 to 76 years, there were approximately ten men and 5 women, and disease was at TNM stage I to III. A total of some 130,000,000 productive TCRbeta reads were generated by sequencing, corresponding to an average of about 4.2 million reads per sample. The study compared bulk TCRbeta repertoires from lung tumor tissue and matched distant non-tumor lung tissue of around 14 lung cancer patients. More than 25 paired specimens, one tumor and one normal lung sample per patient, were profiled by TCRbeta CDR3 sequencing. The paper's findings and limits, for the study overall: Because peripheral blood was not sequenced, the blood TCRbeta repertoires of the lung cancer patients in the study went unexamined. A significantly larger cumulative share of the repertoire was made up by the top 100 clones in normal lung than in tumor tissue. Only roughly 16 patients were in the cohort, and the authors stated that larger samples and more detailed clinical data are needed. TCR diversity was significantly higher in younger patients, and greater tumor TCR diversity was associated with shorter overall survival and shorter disease-free survival. Neither the sequencing platform nor unique molecular identifiers are named or mentioned anywhere in the methods. TCR diversity (inverse Simpson) was significantly higher in tumor than in normal lung tissue (around 450 vs 150, P = 0.0075, Mann-Whitney U test).

Receptor libraries were prepared by multiplex PCR. Reads for this sample came from an Illumina HiSeq 2500. TCRbeta libraries were built by three rounds of nested PCR using primers (Table S4), following protocols modified from ARM-PCR. PCR products of 200-500 bp were gel-excised and purified with the QIAquick gel extraction kit before sequencing. Per the authors' processing: Trimmomatic was used to clean the reads, FLASH was used to merge the reads into complete CDR3 sequences, and MiTCR was used to assign the reads to V(D)J germline segments. Clonal diversity was computed as the inverse Simpson's index with VDJtools. A read counted as productive if the sequence was in-frame and lacked a premature stop codon. Starting from the raw public reads, TCRdb applied fastp trimming at Q25, assembled clones with MiXCR and retained in-frame beta chains. Duplicate CDR3 protein sequences are folded into a single record with the most common DNA and genes. V and J calls and clone size were set by TCRdb, not the authors. Here the sample has roughly 49,000 distinct CDR3 sequences; about 70% occur a single time. The top ten constitute around a quarter of the sample.

Bulk unsorted tissue served as the source for RNA extraction, and RNA quality was assessed using a NanoDrop ND-1000 and an Agilent 2100. Distant non-tumor tissue taken more than 3 cm from the tumor edge was used as the normal lung sample. All donors had newly diagnosed lung cancer, had not received prior chemotherapy, and were admitted for thoracic surgery in China between August and November 2014. The study excluded patients who had received radiotherapy or chemotherapy before or who had another cancer at the same time. Pieces of surgical tissue measuring 1-2 cm3 were kept in RNAlater solution and stored at -80 degrees C until use.

This TCR was recovered from an older woman with non-small cell lung cancer. Material for sequencing was distant non-tumor lung tissue. Recombination joined TRBV5-1 with TRBJ2-7; 7 bases in the middle match TRBD2. The DNA reads TGCGCCAGCAGTCCCCGGGGCGGGAGCCGCGAGCAGTACTTT. This yields the protein CASSPRGGSREQYF. Outside the CDR3, residues come from the reference TRBV5-1 and TRBJ2-7 proteins, so the full variable domain is: KAGVTQTPRYLIKTRGQQVTLSCSPISGHRSVSWYQQTPGQGLQFLFEYFSETQRNKGNFPGRFSGRQFSNSRSEMNVSTLELGDSALYLCASSPRGGSREQYFGPGTRLTVT.